The TCR beta chain under discussion was sequenced for a study of cytomegalovirus exposure and HLA in healthy donors. Those who donated were healthy bone marrow donors. Whole-study findings and limits: Association with HLA alleles at 0.05 false discovery rate was found for 16,951 TCR beta sequences in a later analysis. A prior analysis recorded that most TCR beta V segments were productive about 87% or about 30% of the time.

The CDR3 contains 12 residues. V was cut by 7 bases and J by 1 base, with 10 bases left in between. CDR1 and CDR2 from the germline V gene are SQVTM and ANQGSEA. A remark on this clone: Its antigen remains unidentified.

Researchers ran the PCR with 60 Vbeta and 13 Jbeta primers. Clones were read by immunoSEQ multiplex PCR, and TCRdb kept only the in-frame ones, dropping some. The sample shows 37,000 or so clones, roughly 76% of them seen only once. The TCR comes from a woman in her forties in good health and CMV-seronegative. Sequencing was done on a sample of PBMCs. The chain joins TRBV29-1 to TRBJ2-5; tentatively, D is TRBD2 (5 bases). The CDR3 nucleotides are TGCAGCGCTAAGGGAGTCCAAGAGACCCAGTACTTC. It is translated as CSAKGVQETQYF.